Shown below are 10 T cell receptor beta chains from a single sample sequenced in a study of human T cells and chemical hapten exposure. The sample's time point: pre-sensitization, week 0. Treatment specified: therapeutic diphenylcyclopropenone sensitization with weekly scalp DPC. TCRdb processed the RACE reads anew with MiXCR; each CDR3 protein has one entry. The sample has 300,000 to 450,000 distinct CDR3 sequences, around 5.5% seen once. The source material was whole blood, sampled in connection with sensitization to the hapten diphenylcyclopropenone (DPC). The receptors were gathered from a woman aged 45-59 years with alopecia areata. Some clones in this sample may be carry-over from other donors' samples.

The chain recombines TRBV29-1 with TRBJ1-1; D perhaps matches TRBD1 (5 bases). The CDR3 covers 13 residues. Trimming pared 7 bases from V and 4 bases from J, leaving 16 bases between. Germline V gene lookup returns CDR1 SQVTM and CDR2 ANQGSEA. CDR3 in amino acids: CSAFIIGGTEAFF. The CDR3 nucleotides are TGCAGCGCCTTCATAATCGGGGGCACTGAAGCTTTCTTT.

This clonotype turned up a few times. This chain uses TRBV19 with TRBJ2-2; no clear D gene. Germline loops: CDR1 LNHDA, CDR2 SQIVND (reference sequence). The CDR3 spans 13 residues. Trimming took off 7 bases at V and 1 base at J, with 7 bases between the two ends. CDR3 DNA: TGTGCCAGTAATCTGGTGAACACCGGGGAGCTGTTTTTT. Its translation is CASNLVNTGELFF. Full variable domain (rest looked up from reference TRBV19 and TRBJ2-2): DGGITQSPKYLFRKEGQNVTLSCEQNLNHDAMYWYRQDPGQGLRLIYYSQIVNDFQKGDIAEGYSVSREKKESFPLTVTSAQKNPTAFYLCASNLVNTGELFFGEGSRLTVL.

This clonotype was observed a few times. The chain has TRBV28 and TRBJ2-1; 9 bases fit TRBD2. Looked up from germline, CDR1 is MDHEN and CDR2 is SYDVKM. V lost 6 bases, J lost 4 bases, and 4 bases stayed unmatched. The CDR3 runs to 14 residues. This chain's CDR3 is CASRGGGVYNEQFF. The CDR3 DNA follows: TGTGCCAGCAGGGGCGGGGGGGTGTACAATGAGCAGTTCTTC.

This clonotype was seen at least ten times. The chain has TRBV27 and TRBJ2-3, with 8 bases that match TRBD2. CDR3 length equals 14 residues. Germline assignment: CDR1 MNHEY and CDR2 SMNVEV (reference sequence). V dropped 5 bases and J dropped 4; count of bases not matched to a gene: 5. CDR3 bases: TGTGCCAGCAGTGGTCGGGGGGGGCCAGATACGCAGTATTTT. Its translation: CASSGRGGPDTQYF.

This clonotype was recorded many times. The chain links TRBV7-2 to TRBJ2-3; possible D gene TRBD2, 5 bases. The CDR3 has 16 amino acids. Germline CDR1 reads SGHTA; CDR2 reads FQGNSA. Trimming took off 0 bases at V and 6 bases at J, with 16 bases between the two ends. The CDR3 nucleotides are TGTGCCAGCAGCTTAGCGCGACTCGGAGGCAGTGATACGCAGTATTTT. This codes for CASSLARLGGSDTQYF.

V is TRBV20-1 and J is TRBJ2-7; 9 bases line up with TRBD2. The CDR3 runs to 15 residues. From germline, CDR1 is DFQATT and CDR2 SNEGSKA (reference sequence). V lost 5 bases, J lost 5 bases, and 13 bases stayed unmatched. The CDR3 reads CSASPPAGGSDEQYF. Here the CDR3 DNA reads TGCAGTGCTTCCCCCCCAGCGGGAGGTAGCGACGAGCAGTACTTC.

In its sample, this clonotype was seen many times. The gene calls are TRBV7-9 and TRBJ2-6; no firm D call. Trimming left V 10 bases short and J 4 bases short, with 11 bases between. This CDR3 has 13 residues. Germline values: CDR1 SEHNR, CDR2 FQNEAQ (reference sequence). The DNA for the CDR3 is TGTGCCATCCCGCCTTCCGGGGCCAACGTCCTGACTTTC. Protein sequence: CAIPPSGANVLTF.

This clonotype came up many times. J is TRBJ2-3 and V is TRBV20-1; D possibly corresponds to TRBD1 (6 bases). This CDR3 is built from 13 residues. Trimming removed 3 bases from V and 6 bases from J, with 13 bases in between. The germline gives CDR1 DFQATT, CDR2 SNEGSKA (reference sequence). The CDR3 DNA sequence: TGCAGTGCTAGCAGACAGGCAGGGGATACGCAGTATTTT. Translation: CSASRQAGDTQYF.

The sample holds a few counts of this clonotype. The rearrangement links TRBV20-1 to TRBJ1-2; 7 nucleotides match TRBD1. CDR1 and CDR2 from the germline V gene are DFQATT and SNEGSKA (reference sequence). The CDR3 length is 14 residues. Trimming cost V 3 bases and J 3 bases; bases outside gene matches: 7. CDR3 protein: CSASRPGGDYGYTF. The DNA of the CDR3 is TGCAGTGCTAGCCGGCCAGGGGGGGACTATGGCTACACCTTC.

This chain joins TRBV7-7 and TRBJ2-3, with 7 bases fitting TRBD1. The V gene's germline CDR1 is SSHAT and CDR2 FNYEAQ (reference sequence). The V segment lost 5 bases and the J segment 2 bases; nucleotides outside the gene matches: 4. The CDR3 extends over 14 amino acids. CDR3 amino acids: CASSRDRYTDTQYF. The CDR3 region has the DNA TGTGCCAGCAGCCGGGACAGATACACAGATACGCAGTATTTT.